This TCR beta chain was sequenced for a study of cytomegalovirus exposure and HLA in healthy donors. This clone was counted only a few times. Its antigen is unidentified. Overall study results and limits: Immune exposure information available was restricted to CMV serostatus. In vitro confirmation showed three CMV-associated chains to be CMV antigen specific. With later analysis, a missense DCLRE1C variant became linked to TCR beta V- and J-gene trimming.

PCR involved 60 Vbeta and 13 Jbeta primers. TCRdb's table, derived via immunoSEQ multiplex PCR, lists solely in-frame clones and lacks some. The repertoire holds roughly 180,000 clones, with roughly 80% as singletons. The sequenced sample consisted of PBMCs. The clonotype originates from a female donor in good health and CMV-seronegative.

The CDR3 nucleotides are TGTGCCAGCAGCTTGGGAGCCACTAATGAAAAACTGTTTTTT. It specifies CASSLGATNEKLFF. V usage is TRBV7-9 and J usage is TRBJ1-4; D is unresolved. Per the germline V gene, CDR1 is SEHNR and CDR2 is FQNEAQ (reference sequence). V shed 3 bases and J shed 2 bases, with 7 bases lying between them. This CDR3 comprises 14 residues.